This T cell receptor beta chain stems from a study of blood T cell repertoires in COVID-19. Study at large: There were acute and convalescent COVID-19 samples, and they came from the United States, Italy and Spain. The analysed material was cDNA or gDNA that came from T cells, B-cell-depleted T cells, or PBMCs.

Per the study methods: Reference gene primer amplification in the assay estimated nucleated cell counts. The assay was immunoSEQ multiplex PCR, and TCRdb's table has in-frame clones only and misses some. V, J and clone size were drawn from that table, and D and trimming were deduced from the DNA. The table records 200,000 to 250,000 clones, 80% of them present only once. In its sample, this clone was seen once. Per the germline V gene, CDR1 is LGHDT and CDR2 is YNNKEL (reference sequence). The CDR3 totals 14 residues. The J segment lost 2 bases and the V segment lost 6 bases, leaving 3 bases of the junction unmatched.

The source material was peripheral blood. This sequence was found in a woman aged 70-85 years with acute or convalescent COVID-19. The chain uses TRBV3-1 (or the pseudogene TRBV3-2) and TRBJ2-3; 9 bases line up with TRBD2. The CDR3 DNA reads as TGTGCCAGCAGGCCTAGCGGGGACACAGATACGCAGTATTTT. Residues: CASRPSGDTDTQYF.